The next 3 T cell receptor beta chains were all read from a single sample in a study of shared clonotypes between healthy human individuals. Generated by immunoSEQ multiplex PCR, the TCRdb table keeps only in-frame clones and is missing some. The sample contains approximately 500,000 clones, 78% of which appear only once. Sequences were obtained from PBMCs. These receptors all stem from a woman aged 40-49 years in good health. Some clones in this sample may be carry-over from other donors' samples.

The rearrangement joins TRBV4-2 to TRBJ2-7; 13 bases are shared with TRBD2. This CDR3 is built from 15 residues. CDR1 is LGHNA and CDR2 is YNFKEQ in the germline V gene. The V segment lost 3 bases and the J segment 3 bases; nucleotides outside the gene matches: 2. The CDR3 reads CASSHGLAGDYEQYF. DNA for the CDR3: TGTGCCAGCAGCCACGGACTAGCGGGAGACTACGAGCAGTACTTC.

This chain links TRBV18 with TRBJ1-2, with D perhaps matching TRBD1 (5 bases). Trimming cost V 0 bases and J 2 bases, with 10 bases left between them. CDR1 KGHSH and CDR2 LQKENI come from the germline V gene. This CDR3 has 15 amino acids. CDR3 amino acids: CASSPPGGRNYGYTF. In nucleotides, the CDR3 is TGTGCCAGCTCACCACCGGGGGGGAGAAACTATGGCTACACCTTC.

The chain carries TRBV7-9 and TRBJ1-2, with unresolved D. Germline CDR1 reads SEHNR; CDR2 reads FQNEAQ (reference sequence). Trimming removed 2 bases at V and 1 base at J, with 5 bases between. This CDR3 has 13 residues. The CDR3, as DNA: TGTGCCAGCAGCTTAATAGATAACTATGGCTACACCTTC. Protein: CASSLIDNYGYTF.